The present entry profiles one T cell receptor (beta chain) with its context. Its target is unknown. The data were taken from a study of CD8+ T cells in alopecia areata. On the study more broadly: It was oral tofacitinib, at 5 to 10 mg twice daily, that treated patients received. Findings and caveats of the study: Although TCR sharing was seen in mice, sharing across patients was less clear, possibly for HLA-related reasons. Administration of tofacitinib significantly diminished scalp clonality and expanded CD8+ clones within the top 100.

Documented treatment: oral pan-JAK inhibitor, 5-10 mg twice daily. From alopecia areata patients, lesional scalp punch biopsies and peripheral blood were collected. RNA extraction was followed by reverse transcription into cDNA, which acted as the sequencing template. Repertoires were generated with immunoSEQ multiplex PCR, while TCRdb's copy carries only in-frame clones and drops some. The sample lists fewer than 150,000 clones, approximately 85% occurring once. Trimming removed 1 base from V and 0 bases from J; junction bases left unmatched: 3. This CDR3 comprises 15 residues. Germline CDR1 SGHRS, CDR2 YFSETQ.

The sequence came from a human donor with alopecia areata. The rearrangement joins TRBV5-1 to TRBJ1-1, with TRBD1 identical over 7 bases. The source was CD8+ T cells sorted from blood, collected at week 4, from a patient treated with tofacitinib. For the CDR3, the DNA is TGCGCCAGCAGCTTGAAACAGGGGATGAACACTGAAGCTTTCTTT. Residues: CASSLKQGMNTEAFF.